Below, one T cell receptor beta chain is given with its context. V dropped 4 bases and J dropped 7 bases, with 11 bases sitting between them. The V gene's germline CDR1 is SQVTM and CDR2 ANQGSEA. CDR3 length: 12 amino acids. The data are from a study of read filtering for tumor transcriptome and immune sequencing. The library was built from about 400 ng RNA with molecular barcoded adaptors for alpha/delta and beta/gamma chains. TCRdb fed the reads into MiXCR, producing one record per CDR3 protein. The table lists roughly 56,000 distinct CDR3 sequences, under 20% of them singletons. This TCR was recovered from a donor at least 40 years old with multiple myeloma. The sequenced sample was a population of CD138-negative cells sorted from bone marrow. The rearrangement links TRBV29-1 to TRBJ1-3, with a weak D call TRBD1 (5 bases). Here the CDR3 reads CSVGVGANTIYF. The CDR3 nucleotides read TGCAGCGTTGGGGTCGGGGCGAACACCATATATTTT. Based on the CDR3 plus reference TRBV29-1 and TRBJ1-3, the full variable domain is SAVISQKPSRDICQRGTSLTIQCQVDSQVTMMFWYRQQPGQSLTLIATANQGSEATYESGFVIDKFPISRPNLTFSTLTVSNMSPEDSSIYLCSVGVGANTIYFGEGSWLTVV.